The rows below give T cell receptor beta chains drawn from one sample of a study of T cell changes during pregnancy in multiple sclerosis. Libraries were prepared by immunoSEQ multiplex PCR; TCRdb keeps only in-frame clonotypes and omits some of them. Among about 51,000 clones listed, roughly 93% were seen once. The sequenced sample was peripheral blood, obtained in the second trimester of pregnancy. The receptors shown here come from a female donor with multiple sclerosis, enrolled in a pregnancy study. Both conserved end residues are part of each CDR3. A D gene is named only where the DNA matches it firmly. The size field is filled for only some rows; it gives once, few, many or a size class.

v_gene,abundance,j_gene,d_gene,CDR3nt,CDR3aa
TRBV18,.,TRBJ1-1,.,TGTGCCAGCTCACAGGGGAGGAGCACTGAAGCTTTCTTT,CASSQGRSTEAFF
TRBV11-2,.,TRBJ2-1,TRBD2,TGTGCCAGCAGCTTACGACTAGCGTACAATGAGCAGTTCTTC,CASSLRLAYNEQFF
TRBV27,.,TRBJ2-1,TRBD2,TGTGCCAGCAGTCCCAGACTAGCGGGAGCCAATGAGCAGTTCTTC,CASSPRLAGANEQFF
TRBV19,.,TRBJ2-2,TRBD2,TGTGCTTCGTTTAGGGGACTAGCGGAGAATACCGGGGAGCTGTTTTTT,CASFRGLAENTGELFF
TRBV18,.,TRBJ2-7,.,TGTGCCAGCTCCCCTAGCGCCGCTTCCGACGAGCAGTACTTC,CASSPSAASDEQYF
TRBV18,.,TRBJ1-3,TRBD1,TGTGCCAGCTCACCGAAAGGGGGCCTAGGTCAGTCTGGAAACACCATATATTTT,CASSPKGGLGQSGNTIYF
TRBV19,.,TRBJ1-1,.,TGTGCCAGTAGGATGCCAGGCCGATGGGTGGACACTGAAGCTTTCTTT,CASRMPGRWVDTEAFF
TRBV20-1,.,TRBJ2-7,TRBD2,TGCAGTATTCTCGAGCGGGATGGGCAGTACTTC,CSILERDGQYF
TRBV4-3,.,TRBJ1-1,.,TGCGCCAGCAGCCAATTACAGGGGAACACTGAAGCTTTCTTT,CASSQLQGNTEAFF
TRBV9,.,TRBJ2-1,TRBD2,TGTGCCAGCAGCCCAAGCTCTAGCGGTTCCTACAATGAGCAGTTCTTC,CASSPSSSGSYNEQFF
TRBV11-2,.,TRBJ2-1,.,TGTGCCAGCAGCTTAACTTTAGCGAGACAAGAGCAGTTCTTC,CASSLTLARQEQFF
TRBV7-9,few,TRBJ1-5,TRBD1,TGTGCCAGCAGCACCCAGGGGGTAACTCAGCCCCAGCATTTT,CASSTQGVTQPQHF
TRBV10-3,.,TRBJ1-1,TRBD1,TGTGCCATCAGTGACCCGGGACAGCCTAACACTGAAGCTTTCTTT,CAISDPGQPNTEAFF
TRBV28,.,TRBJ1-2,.,TGTGCCAGCAAGAGAGGCTATGGCTACACCTTC,CASKRGYGYTF
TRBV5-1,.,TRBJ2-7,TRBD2,TGCGCCAGCAGTCCGGGACTAGCGGGAGTATTTACCTACGAGCAGTACTTC,CASSPGLAGVFTYEQYF
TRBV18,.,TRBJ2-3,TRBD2,TGTGCCAGCTCACAGAGTAATAGCGGGAGCACAGATACGCAGTATTTT,CASSQSNSGSTDTQYF
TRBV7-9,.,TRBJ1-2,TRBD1,TGTGCCAGCAGCCACAGGGGAGAGGACTATGGCTACACCTTC,CASSHRGEDYGYTF
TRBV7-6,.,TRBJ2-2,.,TGTGCCAGTGGGTGGGCTTCGAACACCGGGGAGCTGTTTTTT,CASGWASNTGELFF